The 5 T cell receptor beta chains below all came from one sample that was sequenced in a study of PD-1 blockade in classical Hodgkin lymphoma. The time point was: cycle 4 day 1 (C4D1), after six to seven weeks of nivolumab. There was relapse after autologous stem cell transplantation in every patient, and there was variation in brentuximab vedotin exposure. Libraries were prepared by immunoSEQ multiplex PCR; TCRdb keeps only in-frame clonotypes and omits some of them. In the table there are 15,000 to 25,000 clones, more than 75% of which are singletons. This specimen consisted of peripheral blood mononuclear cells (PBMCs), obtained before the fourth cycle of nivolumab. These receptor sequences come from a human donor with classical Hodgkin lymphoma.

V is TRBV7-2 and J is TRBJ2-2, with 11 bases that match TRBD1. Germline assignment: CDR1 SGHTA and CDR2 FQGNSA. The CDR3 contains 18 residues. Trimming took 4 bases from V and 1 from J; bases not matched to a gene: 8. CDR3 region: CASSSLGGTGGNTGELFF. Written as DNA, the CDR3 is TGTGCCAGCAGCTCCCTCGGGGGGACAGGGGGGAACACCGGGGAGCTGTTTTTT.

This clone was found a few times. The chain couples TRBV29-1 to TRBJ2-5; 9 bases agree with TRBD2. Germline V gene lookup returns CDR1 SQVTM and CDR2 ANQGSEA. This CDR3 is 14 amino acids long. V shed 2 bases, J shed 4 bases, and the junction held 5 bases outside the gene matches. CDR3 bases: TGCAGCGTTGAAAGGGCGGGGGGGAGAGAGACCCAGTACTTC. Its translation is CSVERAGGRETQYF.

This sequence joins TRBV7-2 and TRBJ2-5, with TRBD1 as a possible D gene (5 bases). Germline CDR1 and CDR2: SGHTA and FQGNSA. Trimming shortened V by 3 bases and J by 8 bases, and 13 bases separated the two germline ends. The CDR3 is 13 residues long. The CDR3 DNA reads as TGTGCCAGCAGCTTGGGGCGGATGGACACCCAGTACTTC. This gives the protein CASSLGRMDTQYF. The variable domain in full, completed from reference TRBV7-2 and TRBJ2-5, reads GAGVSQSPSNKVTEKGKDVELRCDPISGHTALYWYRQSLGQGLEFLIYFQGNSAPDKSGLPSDRFSAERTGGSVSTLTIQRTQQEDSAVYLCASSLGRMDTQYFGPGTRLLVL.

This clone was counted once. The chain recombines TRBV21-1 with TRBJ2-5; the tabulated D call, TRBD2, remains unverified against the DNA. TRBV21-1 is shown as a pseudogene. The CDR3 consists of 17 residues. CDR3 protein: CASSKCVREVGQETQYF. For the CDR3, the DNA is TGTGCCAGCAGCAAATGCGTGCGGGAGGTGGGACAAGAGACCCAGTACTTC.

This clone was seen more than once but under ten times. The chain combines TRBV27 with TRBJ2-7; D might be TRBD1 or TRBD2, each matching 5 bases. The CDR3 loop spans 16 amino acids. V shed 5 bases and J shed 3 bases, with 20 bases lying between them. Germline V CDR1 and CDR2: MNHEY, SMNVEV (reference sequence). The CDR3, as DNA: TGTGCCAGCAGTGAACGATCCGGGGCTGAGGTCTACGAGCAGTACTTC. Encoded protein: CASSERSGAEVYEQYF.